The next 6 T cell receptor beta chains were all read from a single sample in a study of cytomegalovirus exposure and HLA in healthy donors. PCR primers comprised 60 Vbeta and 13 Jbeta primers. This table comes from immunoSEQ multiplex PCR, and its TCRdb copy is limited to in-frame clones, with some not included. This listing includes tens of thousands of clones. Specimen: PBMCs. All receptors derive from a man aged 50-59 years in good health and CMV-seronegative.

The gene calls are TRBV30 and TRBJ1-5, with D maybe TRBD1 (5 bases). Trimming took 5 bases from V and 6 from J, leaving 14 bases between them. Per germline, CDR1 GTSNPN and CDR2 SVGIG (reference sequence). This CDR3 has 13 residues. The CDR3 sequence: CAWGQGLGQPQHF. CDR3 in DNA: TGTGCCTGGGGCCAGGGATTGGGTCAGCCCCAGCATTTT.

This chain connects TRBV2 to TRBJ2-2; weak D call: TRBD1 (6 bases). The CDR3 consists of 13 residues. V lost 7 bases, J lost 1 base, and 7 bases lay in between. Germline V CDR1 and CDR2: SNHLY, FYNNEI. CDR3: CASKGENTGELFF. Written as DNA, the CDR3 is TGTGCCAGCAAGGGGGAGAACACCGGGGAGCTGTTTTTT.

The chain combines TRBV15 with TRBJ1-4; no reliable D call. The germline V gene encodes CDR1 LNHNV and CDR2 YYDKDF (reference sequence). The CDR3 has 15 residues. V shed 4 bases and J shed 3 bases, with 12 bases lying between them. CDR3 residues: CATSIYLAANEKLFF. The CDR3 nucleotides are TGTGCCACCAGCATTTATCTCGCGGCTAATGAAAAACTGTTTTTT.

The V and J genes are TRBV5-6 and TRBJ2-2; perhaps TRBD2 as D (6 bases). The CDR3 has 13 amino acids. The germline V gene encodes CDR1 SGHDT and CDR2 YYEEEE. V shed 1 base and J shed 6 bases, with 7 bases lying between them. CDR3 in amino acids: CASSLWGAGELFF. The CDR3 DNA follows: TGTGCCAGCAGCTTGTGGGGGGCCGGGGAGCTGTTTTTT.

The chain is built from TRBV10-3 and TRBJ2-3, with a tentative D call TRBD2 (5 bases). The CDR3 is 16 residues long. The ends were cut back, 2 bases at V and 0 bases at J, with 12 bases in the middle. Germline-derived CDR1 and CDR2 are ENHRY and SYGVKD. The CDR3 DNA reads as TGTGCCATCAGTGAGGGCTACGGGGTTAGCACAGATACGCAGTATTTT. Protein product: CAISEGYGVSTDTQYF.

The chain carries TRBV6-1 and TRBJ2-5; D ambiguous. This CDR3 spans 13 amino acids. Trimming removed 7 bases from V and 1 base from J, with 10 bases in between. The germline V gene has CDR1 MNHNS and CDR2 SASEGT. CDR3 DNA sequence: TGTGCCAGCACCCAACAAATCCAAGAGACCCAGTACTTC. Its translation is CASTQQIQETQYF.